What follows are 3 T cell receptor beta chains derived from one specimen sequenced in a study of blood T cell repertoires in COVID-19. The protocol was immunoSEQ multiplex PCR, while the TCRdb copy is restricted to in-frame clones and leaves out a portion. The table lists 350,000 to 400,000 clones, over 75% of them singletons. Sequenced sample: PBMCs or T cells enriched from blood (not recorded which). Receptor source: a man aged 40-55 years in a cohort exposed to, infected with or recovered from COVID-19 (not recorded which).

The CDR3 nucleotides are TGTGCCAGCAGCTCAGGAGCGGGAGTTGGGGCAGATACGCAGTATTTT. Translating it yields CASSSGAGVGADTQYF. V and J are TRBV7-8 and TRBJ2-3; TRBD2 agrees at 8 bases. Germline V gene data show CDR1 as SGHVS and CDR2 as FQNEAQ. This CDR3 has 16 amino acids. V was clipped by 4 bases and J by 4 bases; unmatched bases: 10.

The chain is built from TRBV23-1 and TRBJ1-5; D ambiguous. TRBV23-1 is an open reading frame, and its role is uncertain. V dropped 0 bases and J dropped 0 bases, with 9 bases sitting between them. The CDR3 runs to 16 residues. The CDR3 loop is CASSQSSGYSNQPQHF. CDR3 nucleotides: TGCGCCAGCAGTCAATCGAGCGGTTATAGCAATCAGCCCCAGCATTTT.

The J gene is TRBJ1-4, the V gene TRBV19, with 11 nucleotides matching TRBD1. CDR1 is LNHDA, CDR2 SQIVND, per germline (reference sequence). The CDR3 is made up of 15 amino acids. V trimming: 7 bases; J trimming: 7 bases; junction bases outside the gene matches: 8. The CDR3 loop reads CASNPGQGGIEKLFF. CDR3 DNA: TGTGCCAGTAATCCGGGACAGGGGGGCATTGAAAAACTGTTTTTT.